One T cell receptor beta chain is described in this entry. Its target is not known. This sample is part of a study of cytomegalovirus exposure and HLA in healthy donors. Points from the study as a whole: A classifier reportedly called cytomegalovirus status with high sensitivity and specificity.

Measured with immunoSEQ multiplex PCR; TCRdb has only the in-frame clones, and not every one. The sample includes over 110,000 clones, around 87% seen only once; the top ten take roughly 10%. The donors were members of the validation cohort, which comprised 120 subjects and was separate from the first cohort of some 680 subjects. Germline assignment: CDR1 SGHVS and CDR2 FQNEAQ. The CDR3 contains 14 residues. The V end was cut by 2 bases, the J end by 1 base, with 8 bases between. The clonotype was recovered from a man aged 18 to 29 in good health and CMV-seropositive. The sequenced sample was PBMCs. The chain joins TRBV7-8 to TRBJ2-5; maybe TRBD2 (5 bases). In nucleotides, the CDR3 is TGTGCCAGCAGCTTAAGGGCGGGCCAAGAGACCCAGTACTTC. It encodes CASSLRAGQETQYF.